The subject of this entry is one T cell receptor (beta chain). The sample originates from a study of cytomegalovirus exposure and HLA in healthy donors. In germline, CDR1 is GTSNPN, CDR2 SVGIG (reference sequence). The ends lost 3 bases at V and 4 bases at J; junction bases unmatched: 2. The CDR3 has 15 residues. Profiled with immunoSEQ multiplex PCR; TCRdb holds only in-frame clones, not every one. The repertoire holds roughly 140,000 clones, with approximately 90% as singletons. This TCR came from a man in his late teens or twenties in good health and CMV-seronegative. This chain uses TRBV30 with TRBJ2-1, with 14 bases aligning to TRBD2. Sequenced input: PBMCs. The CDR3 is CAWRGLAGDYNEQFF. CDR3 DNA: TGTGCCTGGAGGGGACTAGCGGGAGATTACAATGAGCAGTTCTTC.